The 7 T cell receptor beta chains below were found in one sample sequenced in a study of molecular identifiers for immune sequencing clone quantification. TCRdb used MiXCR to reprocess the PCR reads, holding one entry per CDR3 protein. The top ten hold 0.85% of the sample, which has 600,000 to 650,000 distinct CDR3 sequences, 20% seen once. Specimen: naive CD8+ T cells from blood, with Jurkat cell RNA spiked in. This sample's subset: FACS-sorted CD8+CD4-CCR7+CD45RA+ naive T cells. The receptors were gathered from a human donor in good health. Some libraries in this study had Jurkat cell RNA spiked in.

To note about this clonotype: This clone may be a read error of a much larger clone one base away. This sequence joins TRBV2 and TRBJ1-5, with 10 bases that match TRBD1. The V gene's germline CDR1 is SNHLY and CDR2 FYNNEI. The CDR3 spans 14 residues. Trimming removed 7 bases from V and 9 bases from J; junction bases left unmatched: 9. Here the CDR3 reads CASMGQGMWRPQHF. DNA for the CDR3: TGTGCCAGCATGGGACAGGGGATGTGGCGGCCCCAGCATTTT.

The chain uses TRBV15 and TRBJ1-5, with TRBD1 matching over 9 bases. The length of the CDR3 is 16 residues. Germline values: CDR1 LNHNV, CDR2 YYDKDF (reference sequence). J lost 3 bases, V lost 3 bases, and 6 bases had no gene match. This chain's CDR3 is CATSSLTGGSNQPQHF. As DNA, the CDR3 is TGTGCCACCAGCAGCCTTACAGGGGGCTCCAATCAGCCCCAGCATTTT.

This clonotype was counted at least ten times. The rearrangement uses TRBV6-2 or TRBV6-3 and TRBJ1-1; D ambiguous. The V gene lost 2 bases and the J gene lost 4 bases, with 8 bases spanning the gap. This CDR3 is 13 amino acids long. CDR1 MNHEY and CDR2 SVGEGT come from the germline V gene. The CDR3 region has the DNA TGTGCCAGCAGTTACGGGTACGGCACTGAAGCTTTCTTT. This translates into CASSYGYGTEAFF.

V is TRBV7-9 and J is TRBJ2-7; 7 nucleotides match TRBD1. CDR3 size: 14 residues. The J segment lost 2 bases and the V segment lost 1 base, leaving 2 bases of the junction unmatched. Germline CDR1 SEHNR, CDR2 FQNEAQ (reference sequence). This CDR3 is CASSLVGQAYEQYF. The CDR3 DNA follows: TGTGCCAGCAGCTTAGTCGGACAGGCCTACGAGCAGTACTTC.

This clonotype was observed many times. The chain combines TRBV9 with TRBJ2-3, with a tentative D call TRBD2 (5 bases). There are 15 residues in the CDR3. CDR1 is SGDLS and CDR2 is YYNGEE in the germline V gene. Trimming took 0 bases from V and 6 from J, leaving 14 bases between them. The CDR3 DNA is TGTGCCAGCAGCGTAGGTGGAGGAAATCTGGATACGCAGTATTTT. Encoded protein: CASSVGGGNLDTQYF.

The chain recombines TRBV6-2 or TRBV6-3 with TRBJ2-3; D is perhaps TRBD2 (5 bases). The length of the CDR3 is 17 residues. V was shortened by 2 bases and J by 0 bases, with 15 bases between the two germline ends. The germline CDR1 and CDR2 sequences are MNHEY and SVGEGT. Written as DNA, the CDR3 is TGTGCCAGCAGTTACATCGCTAGCTTATCTAGCACAGATACGCAGTATTTT. This sequence encodes CASSYIASLSSTDTQYF.

The table lists this clonotype with many counts. V gene TRBV7-9 combines with J gene TRBJ1-4; TRBD1 matches 7 bases. Per germline, CDR1 SEHNR and CDR2 FQNEAQ (reference sequence). CDR3 length equals 18 residues. Losses at the gene ends were 1 base for V and 5 bases for J; bases not matched to a gene: 13. The chain's CDR3 is CASSLVIKTTGTNEKLFF. In DNA form, the CDR3 reads TGTGCCAGCAGCTTAGTGATAAAAACGACAGGGACAAATGAAAAACTGTTTTTT.